This TCR beta chain was retrieved from a study of T cell changes during pregnancy in multiple sclerosis. The CDR3 contains 18 residues. V lost 4 bases and J lost 8, with 29 bases in between. Germline loops: CDR1 SNHLY, CDR2 FYNNEI. Some clones are missing from TCRdb's copy, which holds only in-frame ones; the method was immunoSEQ multiplex PCR. The sample consists of fewer than 55,000 clones, over 85% of them appearing once. V usage is TRBV2 and J usage is TRBJ1-2; tentative D call: TRBD1 (6 bases). This sequence was found in a female donor with multiple sclerosis, enrolled in a pregnancy study. The starting material was peripheral blood, obtained in the first trimester of pregnancy. CDR3 sequence: CASSGRGQGHLLSGGYTF. The CDR3 DNA reads TGTGCCAGCAGTGGGCGGGGGCAGGGTCACCTACTATCGGGAGGCTACACCTTC.